These 23 T cell receptor beta chains were all obtained from the same sample, sequenced in a study of T cells expressing NK-cell markers. TCRdb re-analyzed the 5' RACE reads; it lists each CDR3 protein once, without DNA. The specimen's table records 350,000 to 450,000 distinct CDR3 sequences. Sequencing used blood T cells: a sorted CD56 or NKG2C T cell subset, CD4+ or CD8+ T cells, or bulk PBMC T cells (not recorded which). The receptors here all came from a man aged 18-70 years in good health.

The chain is built from TRBV7-2 and TRBJ2-3; TCRdb names TRBD2, which stays unverified in the absence of DNA. Germline CDR1 SGHTA, CDR2 FQGNSA. The CDR3 length is 15 residues. CDR3 loop: CASRKRGGRTDTQYF.

The J gene is TRBJ2-4, the V gene TRBV2; TCRdb returns TRBD1, unconfirmable since there is no DNA. The CDR3 sequence is 15 residues long. Germline loops: CDR1 SNHLY, CDR2 FYNNEI. The CDR3 protein is CASSRDRVTKNIQYF.

The chain employs TRBV25-1 and TRBJ1-2. The V gene's germline CDR1 is MGHDK and CDR2 SYGVNS. CDR3 length: 13 amino acids. CDR3 in amino acids: CASSESIWDGYTF.

The chain joins TRBV11-2 to TRBJ2-6; TCRdb lists TRBD1, though no DNA is available to test this call. The V gene's germline CDR1 is SGHAT and CDR2 FQNNGV. The CDR3 spans 15 residues. The CDR3 protein is CASSDWGSGANVLTF.

The chain carries TRBV19 and TRBJ2-1; TCRdb's D call, TRBD1, is unchecked because there is no DNA. The CDR3 runs to 15 residues. CDR1 is LNHDA and CDR2 is SQIVND in the germline V gene (reference sequence). CDR3: CASTPPGTVYNEQFF.

The genes are TRBV20-1 and TRBJ1-5; lacking DNA, the TRBD1 call made by TCRdb goes unchecked. The germline gives CDR1 DFQATT, CDR2 SNEGSKA (reference sequence). CDR3 length: 15 residues. CDR3 region: CSAKDPKGGNQPQHF.

The CDR3 loop is CASSFLSGSSYNEQFF. The chain recombines TRBV9 with TRBJ2-1; TCRdb outputs TRBD2, but without DNA this stays unchecked. This CDR3 is built from 16 residues. From germline, CDR1 is SGDLS and CDR2 YYNGEE.

The chain carries TRBV7-2 and TRBJ2-1; the TRBD1 assignment by TCRdb is unverifiable without DNA. This CDR3 spans 16 amino acids. Germline V gene sequence: CDR1 SGHTA, CDR2 FQGNSA. The CDR3 here is CASSLQVAGAYNEQFF. Together with reference TRBV7-2 and TRBJ2-1, the CDR3 gives the full variable domain: GAGVSQSPSNKVTEKGKDVELRCDPISGHTALYWYRQSLGQGLEFLIYFQGNSAPDKSGLPSDRFSAERTGGSVSTLTIQRTQQEDSAVYLCASSLQVAGAYNEQFFGPGTRLTVL.

The rearrangement uses TRBV7-9 and TRBJ2-7. The germline V gene has CDR1 SEHNR and CDR2 FQNEAQ (reference sequence). The CDR3 runs 15 residues. The CDR3 loop is CASSLPQMGSYEQYF.

The rearrangement uses TRBV7-2 and TRBJ2-5; TCRdb reports TRBD1, a call that lacks DNA to check it against. The V gene's germline CDR1 is SGHTA and CDR2 FQGNSA. The CDR3 has 13 amino acids. This CDR3 reads CASSLDRGETQYF. Variable domain in full (rest from reference TRBV7-2 and TRBJ2-5): GAGVSQSPSNKVTEKGKDVELRCDPISGHTALYWYRQSLGQGLEFLIYFQGNSAPDKSGLPSDRFSAERTGGSVSTLTIQRTQQEDSAVYLCASSLDRGETQYFGPGTRLLVL.

The CDR3 loop is CASSLGTNSYEQYF. V and J are TRBV5-5 and TRBJ2-7; TCRdb's D gene call, TRBD2, goes unchecked for lack of DNA. CDR3 length: 14 amino acids. The germline V gene has CDR1 SGHKS and CDR2 YYEKEE (reference sequence).

The genes are TRBV28 and TRBJ2-5; TCRdb designates TRBD2, a call that cannot be tested without DNA. CDR3 length: 17 amino acids. Per germline, CDR1 MDHEN and CDR2 SYDVKM. The CDR3 here is CASSSAGAFLPGETQYF.

The V call is TRBV7-8, the J call TRBJ1-5. Germline CDR1 SGHVS, CDR2 FQNEAQ. CDR3 length: 13 amino acids. Here the CDR3 reads CASGSDTNQPQHF.

This CDR3 is CSVEDLQPSYNEQFF. V is TRBV29-1 and J is TRBJ2-1. The CDR3 is 15 amino acids. In germline, CDR1 is SQVTM, CDR2 ANQGSEA.

The V and J genes are TRBV12-3 or TRBV12-4 and TRBJ2-7; the D call from TCRdb, TRBD1, cannot be confirmed without DNA. This CDR3 is 17 amino acids long. Here the CDR3 reads CASSQWYGTQQTYEQYF.

The chain uses TRBV4-2 and TRBJ1-1. This CDR3 comprises 15 residues. Germline V gives CDR1 LGHNA, CDR2 YNFKEQ. This CDR3 reads CASSRATGWDTEAFF.

The V call is TRBV20-1, the J call TRBJ2-1; TCRdb designates TRBD1, a call that cannot be tested without DNA. The CDR3 is made up of 19 amino acids. CDR1 DFQATT and CDR2 SNEGSKA come from the germline V gene (reference sequence). The CDR3 sequence is CSARDHGVAGFRRHNEQFF.

V and J are TRBV7-3 and TRBJ2-1; the D gene TCRdb calls, TRBD1, cannot be checked with no DNA. The CDR3 covers 13 residues. Germline values: CDR1 SGHTA, CDR2 FQGTGA. The CDR3 sequence is CASSLATGSEQFF. Together with reference TRBV7-3 and TRBJ2-1, the CDR3 gives the full variable domain: GAGVSQTPSNKVTEKGKYVELRCDPISGHTALYWYRQSLGQGPEFLIYFQGTGAADDSGLPNDRFFAVRPEGSVSTLKIQRTERGDSAVYLCASSLATGSEQFFGPGTRLTVL.

This chain uses TRBV7-9 with TRBJ1-2. This CDR3 is built from 12 residues. CDR1 SEHNR and CDR2 FQNEAQ come from the germline V gene (reference sequence). This chain's CDR3 is CASSRSTDGYTF.

The chain combines TRBV12-3 or TRBV12-4 with TRBJ1-1; the TCRdb call, TRBD1, lacks DNA for checking. The CDR3 runs to 20 residues. CDR3 protein: CASSLAGRGWRPSGDTEAFF.

The gene calls are TRBV9 and TRBJ2-1. CDR1 is SGDLS and CDR2 is YYNGEE in the germline V gene. CDR3 length: 14 amino acids. The CDR3 loop reads CASSVVSQIGEQFF.

This chain connects TRBV19 to TRBJ2-1; TCRdb reports TRBD2, a call that lacks DNA to check it against. The CDR3 contains 12 residues. Germline CDR1 reads LNHDA; CDR2 reads SQIVND (reference sequence). The CDR3 protein is CASSIKTGLEFF.

This rearrangement joins TRBV14 to TRBJ1-1; TCRdb selects TRBD1, and the lack of DNA leaves this call unchecked. The CDR3 consists of 12 residues. From germline, CDR1 is SGHDN and CDR2 FVKESK. The CDR3: CASSPAGFRAFF.